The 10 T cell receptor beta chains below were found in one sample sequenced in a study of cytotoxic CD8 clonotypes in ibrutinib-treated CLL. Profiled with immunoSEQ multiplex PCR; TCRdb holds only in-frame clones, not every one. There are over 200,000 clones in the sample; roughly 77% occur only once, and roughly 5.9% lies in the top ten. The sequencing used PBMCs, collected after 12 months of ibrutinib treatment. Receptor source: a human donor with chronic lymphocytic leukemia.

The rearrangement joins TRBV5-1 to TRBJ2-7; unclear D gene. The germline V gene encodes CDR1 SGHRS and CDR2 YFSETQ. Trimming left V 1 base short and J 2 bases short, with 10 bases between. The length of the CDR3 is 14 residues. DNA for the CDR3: TGCGCCAGCAGCTTGTTTGCCGGAGCCTACGAGCAGTACTTC. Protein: CASSLFAGAYEQYF.

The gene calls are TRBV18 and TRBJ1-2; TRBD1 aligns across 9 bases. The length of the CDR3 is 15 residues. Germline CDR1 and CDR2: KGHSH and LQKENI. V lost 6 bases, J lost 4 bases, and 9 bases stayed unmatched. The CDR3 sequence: CASSQDRGAIYGYTF. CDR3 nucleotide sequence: TGTGCCAGCTCTCAGGACAGGGGCGCTATCTATGGCTACACCTTC.

The CDR3 DNA sequence: TGTGCCAGCAGCTTAGGTAGTGGGGGGCCCGGCTATGGCTACACCTTC. Translating gives CASSLGSGGPGYGYTF. The chain employs TRBV7-2 and TRBJ1-2; D perhaps matches TRBD1 (6 bases). Germline V gene data show CDR1 as SGHTA and CDR2 as FQGNSA. This CDR3 has 16 amino acids. The V and J ends lost 1 base and 4 bases respectively, with 16 bases between them.

The CDR3 DNA sequence: TGTGCCAGCAGCTGGGCGGCGGGATGGGAGACCCAGTACTTC. Translating it yields CASSWAAGWETQYF. The rearrangement uses TRBV5-4 and TRBJ2-5; D possibly corresponds to TRBD2 (6 bases). Germline CDR1 SGHNT, CDR2 YYREEE (reference sequence). The CDR3 covers 14 residues. V shed 3 bases and J shed 5 bases, with 14 bases lying between them.

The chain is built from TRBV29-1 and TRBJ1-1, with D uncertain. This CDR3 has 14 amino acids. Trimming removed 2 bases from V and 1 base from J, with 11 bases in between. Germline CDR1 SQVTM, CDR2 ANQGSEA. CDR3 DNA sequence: TGCAGCGTTGAACATTCCGGAGGGAACACTGAAGCTTTCTTT. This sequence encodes CSVEHSGGNTEAFF.

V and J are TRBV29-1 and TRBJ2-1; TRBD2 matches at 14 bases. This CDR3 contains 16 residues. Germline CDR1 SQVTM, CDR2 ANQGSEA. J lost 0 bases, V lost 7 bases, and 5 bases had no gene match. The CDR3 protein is CSGHGTSGSSYNEQFF. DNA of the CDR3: TGCAGCGGACACGGGACTAGCGGGAGCTCCTACAATGAGCAGTTCTTC.

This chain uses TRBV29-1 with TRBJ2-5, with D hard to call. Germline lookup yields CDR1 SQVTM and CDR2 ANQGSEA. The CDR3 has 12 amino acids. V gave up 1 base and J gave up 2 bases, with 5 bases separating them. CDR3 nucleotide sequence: TGCAGCGTTGAAGGAAGACAAGAGACCCAGTACTTC. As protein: CSVEGRQETQYF.

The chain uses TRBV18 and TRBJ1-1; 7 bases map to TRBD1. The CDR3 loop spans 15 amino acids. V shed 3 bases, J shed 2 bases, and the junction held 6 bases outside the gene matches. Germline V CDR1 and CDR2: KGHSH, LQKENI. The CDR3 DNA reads TGTGCCAGCTCACCCCTGGGACAGCTTAACACTGAAGCTTTCTTT. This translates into CASSPLGQLNTEAFF.

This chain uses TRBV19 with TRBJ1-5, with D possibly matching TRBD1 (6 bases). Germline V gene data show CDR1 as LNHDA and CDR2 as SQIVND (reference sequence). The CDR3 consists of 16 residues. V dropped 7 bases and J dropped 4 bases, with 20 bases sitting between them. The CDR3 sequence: CASTPSGAGLNQPQHF. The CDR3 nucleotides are TGTGCCAGTACCCCCTCAGGGGCAGGACTTAATCAGCCCCAGCATTTT.

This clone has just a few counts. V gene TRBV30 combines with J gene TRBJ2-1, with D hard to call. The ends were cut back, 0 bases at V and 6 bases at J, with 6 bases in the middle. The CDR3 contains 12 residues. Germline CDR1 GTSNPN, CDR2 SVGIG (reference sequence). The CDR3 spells CAWSVWGNEQFF. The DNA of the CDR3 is TGTGCCTGGAGTGTTTGGGGCAATGAGCAGTTCTTC.